This T cell receptor (beta chain) comes out of a study of identical twins. Study-wide points: There were fewer insertions in abundant cord blood beta clonotypes, but memory repertoires showed no such pattern. Conclusions leaned on cross-sectional statistical analysis and did not track the same donors over time. Shared out-of-frame alpha sequences (those common to twins) showed excess low generation probability.

TCRdb re-called the 5' RACE reads through MiXCR, storing one row per CDR3 protein. The sample has hundreds of thousands of distinct CDR3 sequences, around 8.3% seen once. Comments on this clonotype: Antigen unknown.

From germline, CDR1 is SGHTA and CDR2 FQGTGA. The V end was cut by 4 bases, the J end by 5 bases, with 14 bases between. The CDR3 contains 14 residues. The sample was also linked to a second study, of yellow fever vaccine responses in identical twins.

Sequencing input: PBMCs. The chain recombines TRBV7-3 with TRBJ1-1; D call uncertain. The clonotype originates from a young woman in good health. CDR3 amino acids: CASSSEGFKTEAFF. In DNA, the CDR3 is TGTGCCAGCAGCTCGGAAGGTTTTAAGACTGAAGCTTTCTTT.